This TCR beta chain stems from a study of blood T cell repertoires in COVID-19. In the study overall: Samples taken during acute and convalescent COVID-19 were collected in the United States, Italy and Spain. PBMCs, B-cell-depleted T cells, or T cells provided the cDNA or gDNA that made up the material.

Authors' data handling: Estimated nucleated cell counts came from reference gene primer amplification. The table came from immunoSEQ multiplex PCR; TCRdb's copy has only in-frame clones and leaves some out. V and J calls and clone size follow that table, whereas D and trimming were derived from the DNA. In the table there are 200,000 to 300,000 clones, approximately 88% of which are singletons. Trimming removed 4 bases from V and 5 bases from J, with 14 bases in between. The CDR3 has 15 residues. Per germline, CDR1 LNHDA and CDR2 SQIVND (reference sequence). The sample was peripheral blood. This chain connects TRBV19 to TRBJ2-2; maybe TRBD1 (6 bases). This TCR was sampled from a human donor in a cohort sampled during active COVID-19. The CDR3 nucleotides read TGTGCCAGTAGTACCGGGACATCACTTACCGGGGAGCTGTTTTTT. Translating it yields CASSTGTSLTGELFF.